The TCR beta chain described here comes from a study of identical twins. A few counts support this clonotype. The CDR3 is made up of 17 amino acids. Germline V gene sequence: CDR1 MNHEY, CDR2 SVGAGI. V gave up 0 bases and J gave up 1 base, with 14 bases separating them. TCRdb re-analysed the 5' RACE reads in MiXCR, keeping a single row per CDR3 protein. The table records hundreds of thousands of distinct CDR3 sequences, 21% of them present only once. Separately, the same data were catalogued under a study of T cells expressing NK-cell markers. This second report adds: It was still unclear whether expanded NKG2C+ T cell clones were HCMV specific.

The V call is TRBV6-5, the J call TRBJ2-3, with a possible D match to TRBD2 (5 bases). The sequencing sample was made of PBMCs. This clonotype was obtained from a woman aged 18-29 years in good health. The CDR3 spells CASSYSNFGGGTDTQYF. CDR3 sequence (DNA): TGTGCCAGCAGTTACTCGAATTTCGGAGGTGGCACAGATACGCAGTATTTT.